These 2 T cell receptor beta chains were sequenced from one sample in a study of beta chain features in type 1 diabetes. General study points: There was a moderate but significant shortening of TCRB CDR3s in all four CD4+ subsets of Type 1 diabetes patients.

The entirety of the isolated RNA underwent reverse transcription, so expressed TCRB transcripts were sequenced. TCRdb's table, derived via immunoSEQ multiplex PCR, lists solely in-frame clones and lacks some. The repertoire consists of around 280,000 clones, with roughly 15% occurring once and the leading ten covering around 0.015%. These TCRs are of unknown antigen specificity. The sequencing sample was made of naive CD4+ T cells from blood. Every receptor here comes from a man aged 18-30 years with type 1 diabetes.

The chain combines TRBV6-6 with TRBJ2-7; TRBD2 agrees at 14 bases. With V trimmed by 7 bases and J by 2 bases, 7 bases remained unmatched. The germline V gene encodes CDR1 MNHNY and CDR2 SVGAGI (reference sequence). The CDR3 has 16 amino acids. This CDR3 is CASTDGLAGGTYEQYF. The CDR3 DNA is TGTGCCAGCACCGATGGACTAGCGGGAGGAACCTACGAGCAGTACTTC.

This clone was seen a handful of times. This sequence joins TRBV30 and TRBJ1-5; D unresolved. V was cut by 3 bases and J by 3 bases, with 9 bases left in between. Germline loops: CDR1 GTSNPN, CDR2 SVGIG (reference sequence). This CDR3 has 13 amino acids. As DNA, the CDR3 is TGTGCCTGGAGCCTGGCAGTCAATCAGCCCCAGCATTTT. It yields the protein CAWSLAVNQPQHF. Filled out from reference TRBV30 and TRBJ1-5, the complete variable domain reads SQTIHQWPATLVQPVGSPLSLECTVEGTSNPNLYWYRQAAGRGLQLLFYSVGIGQISSEVPQNLSASRPQDRQFILSSKKLLLSDSGFYLCAWSLAVNQPQHFGDGTRLSIL.